This TCR beta chain is drawn from a study of cytomegalovirus exposure and HLA in healthy donors. Whole-study findings and limits: The investigators catalogued 164 TCR beta chains as cytomegalovirus-associated. A few CMV-associated chains proved CMV antigen-specific in vitro. Using the classifier, cytomegalovirus status was reportedly diagnosed with high specificity and sensitivity.

On this clone: Its antigen remains unidentified.

Profiling relied on immunoSEQ multiplex PCR, and the TCRdb table lists in-frame clones only, not all of them. The table shows about 220,000 clones, with 85% to 90% occurring only once. The specimen sequenced was PBMCs. This TCR came from a woman younger than 35 in good health and CMV-seronegative.

The CDR3 DNA reads TGTGCCATCAACACAGGAAAGGACACCGGGGAGCTGTTTTTT. Amino acids: CAINTGKDTGELFF. The chain joins TRBV10-3 to TRBJ2-2; D perhaps matches TRBD1 (5 bases). The CDR3 is 14 amino acids. V lost 7 bases and J 3 bases, leaving 12 bases between the germline ends. Germline loops: CDR1 ENHRY, CDR2 SYGVKD.